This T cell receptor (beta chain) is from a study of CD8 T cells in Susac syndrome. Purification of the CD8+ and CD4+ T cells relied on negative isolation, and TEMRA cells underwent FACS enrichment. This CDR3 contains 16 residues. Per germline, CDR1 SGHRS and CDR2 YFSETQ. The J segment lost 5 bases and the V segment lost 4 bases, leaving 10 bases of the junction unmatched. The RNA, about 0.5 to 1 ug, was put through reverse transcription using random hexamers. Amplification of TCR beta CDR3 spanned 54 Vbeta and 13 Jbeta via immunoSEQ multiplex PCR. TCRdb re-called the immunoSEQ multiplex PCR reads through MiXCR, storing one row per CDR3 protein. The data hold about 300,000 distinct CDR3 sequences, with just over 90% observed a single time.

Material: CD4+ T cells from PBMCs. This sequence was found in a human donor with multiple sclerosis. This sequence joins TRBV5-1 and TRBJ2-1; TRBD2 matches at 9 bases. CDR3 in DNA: TGCGCCAGCAGCCCTGGGACTAGCAGACGTAACAATGAGCAGTTCTTC. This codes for CASSPGTSRRNNEQFF.